The clone carrying this T cell receptor beta chain has a handful of counts. The antigen remains unidentified. V was pared by 6 bases and J by 5 bases, with 11 bases of the junction left unmatched. The germline CDR1 and CDR2 sequences are DFQATT and SNEGSKA (reference sequence). The length of the CDR3 is 14 residues. This record belongs to a study of T cells in Graves' hyperthyroidism and ophthalmopathy. Study findings and constraints: Ophthalmopathy was identified by the model a median 6.5 months ahead of onset.

The source of the PBMCs was over 8.5 ml of fresh peripheral blood. RNA transcripts yielded amplified TCR beta CDR3 regions. Researchers ran a first-round RT-PCR on the TCR CDR3 using the HTBI primer set. Using its own MiXCR run on the multiplex PCR reads, TCRdb lists one record per CDR3 protein. The repertoire holds about 600,000 distinct CDR3 sequences, with approximately 15% as singletons. This rearrangement joins TRBV20-1 to TRBJ2-7, with 9 bases fitting TRBD2. This sequence originates from a woman between 35 and 50 years old with Graves' ophthalmopathy. The sample was blood. CDR3: CSAPLSASGNEQYF. CDR3 sequence (DNA): TGCAGTGCCCCTCTTTCCGCTAGCGGGAACGAGCAGTACTTC.